This TCR beta chain was sequenced for a study of OX40 agonist ivuxolimab in advanced cancers. Study-wide background: Ivuxolimab is a fully human IgG2 antibody that activates OX40 (CD134). Enrollees could have had prior anti-PD-1, anti-PD-L1 or anti-CTLA-4 therapy, which roughly 40% had received.

Study-wide results and caveats: Clonal expansion among partial responders at 0.1-3.0 mg/kg ranked near the lowest. Several nonresponders also turned out to have low normalized T-cell clonal expansion.

With respect to this clone: No antigen is known for it.

TCRdb keeps only in-frame clones here, not all; method: immunoSEQ multiplex PCR. The sample holds some 75,000 clones, roughly 85% seen once. The CDR3 sequence is 14 residues long. With 1 base removed from V and 0 bases from J, the gap between germline ends came to 7 bases. The germline V gene encodes CDR1 LGHNA and CDR2 YNFKEQ. The chain couples TRBV4-2 to TRBJ2-7, with D perhaps matching TRBD2 (5 bases). The sample in question was CD4+ or CD8+ T cells sorted from blood, obtained in a trial of the OX40 agonist ivuxolimab. This TCR was recovered from an adult with an advanced solid tumor such as melanoma, head and neck, liver or kidney cancer. The CDR3 spells CASSQGGSSYEQYF. CDR3 DNA: TGTGCCAGCAGCCAAGGAGGGAGCTCCTACGAGCAGTACTTC.